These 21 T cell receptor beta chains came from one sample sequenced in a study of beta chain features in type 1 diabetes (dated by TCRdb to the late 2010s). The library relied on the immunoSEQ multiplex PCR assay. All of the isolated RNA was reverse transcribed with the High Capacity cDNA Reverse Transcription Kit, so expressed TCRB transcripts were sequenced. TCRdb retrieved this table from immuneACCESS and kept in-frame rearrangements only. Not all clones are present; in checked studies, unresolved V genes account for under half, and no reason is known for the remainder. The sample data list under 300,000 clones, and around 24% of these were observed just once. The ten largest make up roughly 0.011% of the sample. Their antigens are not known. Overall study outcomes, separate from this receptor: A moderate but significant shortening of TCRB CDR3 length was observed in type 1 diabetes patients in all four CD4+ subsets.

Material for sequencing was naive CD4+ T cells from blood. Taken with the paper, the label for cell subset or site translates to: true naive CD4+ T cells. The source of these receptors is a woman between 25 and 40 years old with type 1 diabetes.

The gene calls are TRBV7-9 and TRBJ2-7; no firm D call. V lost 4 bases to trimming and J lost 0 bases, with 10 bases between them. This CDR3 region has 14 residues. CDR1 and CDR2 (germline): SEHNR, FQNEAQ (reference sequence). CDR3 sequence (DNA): TGTGCCAGCAGCTCCGATCCAGTCTCCTACGAGCAGTACTTC. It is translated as CASSSDPVSYEQYF.

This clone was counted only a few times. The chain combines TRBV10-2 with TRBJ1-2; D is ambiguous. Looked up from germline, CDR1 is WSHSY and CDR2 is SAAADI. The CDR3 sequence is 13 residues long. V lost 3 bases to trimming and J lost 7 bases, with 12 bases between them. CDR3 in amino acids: CASSEVGQSGYTF. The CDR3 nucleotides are TGCGCCAGCAGTGAAGTTGGGCAGTCTGGCTACACCTTC.

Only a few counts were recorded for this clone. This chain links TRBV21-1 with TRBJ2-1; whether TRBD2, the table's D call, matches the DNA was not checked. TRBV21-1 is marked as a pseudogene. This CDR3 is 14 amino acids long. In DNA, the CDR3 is TGTGCCAGCAGCACCTCTACTCGGGGCAATGAGCAGTTCTTC. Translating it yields CASSTSTRGNEQFF.

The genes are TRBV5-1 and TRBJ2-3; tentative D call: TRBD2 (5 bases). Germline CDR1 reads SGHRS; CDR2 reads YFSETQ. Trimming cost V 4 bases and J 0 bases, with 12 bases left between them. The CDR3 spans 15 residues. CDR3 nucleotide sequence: TGCGCCAGCAGCCTGGGGAGACCTAGCACAGATACGCAGTATTTT. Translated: CASSLGRPSTDTQYF.

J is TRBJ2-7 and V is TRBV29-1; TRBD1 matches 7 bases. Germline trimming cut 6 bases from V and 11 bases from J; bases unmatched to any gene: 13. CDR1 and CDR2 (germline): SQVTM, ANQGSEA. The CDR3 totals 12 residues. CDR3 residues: CSVVRDRGQEYF. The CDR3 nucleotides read TGCAGCGTCGTTAGGGACAGAGGACAGGAGTACTTC.

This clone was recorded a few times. The CDR3 bases are TGTGCCAGCAGCTTAGTGCGAGCGGGAGGCAACGAGCAGTACTTC. Protein sequence: CASSLVRAGGNEQYF. J is TRBJ2-7 and V is TRBV7-2; 9 bases align to TRBD2. The CDR3 is 15 amino acids. With V trimmed by 1 base and J by 5 bases, 6 bases remained unmatched. Looked up from germline, CDR1 is SGHTA and CDR2 is FQGNSA.

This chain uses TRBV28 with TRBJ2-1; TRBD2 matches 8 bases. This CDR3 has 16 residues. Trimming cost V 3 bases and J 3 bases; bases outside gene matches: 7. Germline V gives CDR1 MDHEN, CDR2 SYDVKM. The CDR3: CASSLAGGRLYNEQFF. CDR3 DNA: TGTGCCAGCAGTTTGGCTGGCGGGAGGCTCTACAATGAGCAGTTCTTC.

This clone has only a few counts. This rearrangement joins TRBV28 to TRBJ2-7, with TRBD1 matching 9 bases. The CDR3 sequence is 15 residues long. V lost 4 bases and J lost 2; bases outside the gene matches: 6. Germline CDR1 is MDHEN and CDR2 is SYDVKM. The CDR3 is CASSYGQGTPYEQYF. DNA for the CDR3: TGTGCCAGCAGTTACGGACAGGGGACTCCCTACGAGCAGTACTTC.

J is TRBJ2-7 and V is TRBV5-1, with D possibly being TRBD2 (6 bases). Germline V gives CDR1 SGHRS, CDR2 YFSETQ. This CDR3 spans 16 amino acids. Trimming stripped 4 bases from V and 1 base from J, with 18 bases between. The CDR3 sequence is CASSVRRGGGSYEQYF. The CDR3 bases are TGCGCCAGCAGCGTACGCCGTGGCGGAGGGTCCTACGAGCAGTACTTC.

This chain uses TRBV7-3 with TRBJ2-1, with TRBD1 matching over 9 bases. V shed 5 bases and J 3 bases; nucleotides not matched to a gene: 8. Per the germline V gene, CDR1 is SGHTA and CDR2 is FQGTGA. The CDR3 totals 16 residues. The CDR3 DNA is TGTGCCAGCAGCCCCAGGGACAGGGCGATCTACAATGAGCAGTTCTTC. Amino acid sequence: CASSPRDRAIYNEQFF.

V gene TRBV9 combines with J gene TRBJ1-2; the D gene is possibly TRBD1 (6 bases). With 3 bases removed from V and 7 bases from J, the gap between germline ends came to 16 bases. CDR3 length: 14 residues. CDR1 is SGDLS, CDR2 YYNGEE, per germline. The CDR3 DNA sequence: TGTGCCAGCAGCGAGAGGGGGTCTCTAAGTGGCTACACCTTC. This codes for CASSERGSLSGYTF.

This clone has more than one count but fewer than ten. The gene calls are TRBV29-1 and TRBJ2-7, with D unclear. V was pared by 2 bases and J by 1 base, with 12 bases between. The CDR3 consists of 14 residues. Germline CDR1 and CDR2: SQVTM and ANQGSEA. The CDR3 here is CSVELNSLSYEQYF. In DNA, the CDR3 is TGCAGCGTTGAACTGAATTCACTTTCCTACGAGCAGTACTTC.

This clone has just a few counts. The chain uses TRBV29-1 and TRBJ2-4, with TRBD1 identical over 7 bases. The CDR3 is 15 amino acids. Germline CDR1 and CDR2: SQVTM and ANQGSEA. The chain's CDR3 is CSALRQGWGKNIQYF. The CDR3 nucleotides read TGCAGTGCCTTAAGACAGGGTTGGGGCAAAAACATTCAGTACTTC.

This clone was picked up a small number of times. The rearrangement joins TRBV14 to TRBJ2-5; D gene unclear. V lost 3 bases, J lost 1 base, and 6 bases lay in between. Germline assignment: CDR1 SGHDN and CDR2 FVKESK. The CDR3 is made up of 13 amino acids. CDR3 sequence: CASSHRGQETQYF. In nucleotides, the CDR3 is TGTGCCAGCAGCCATAGAGGCCAAGAGACCCAGTACTTC.

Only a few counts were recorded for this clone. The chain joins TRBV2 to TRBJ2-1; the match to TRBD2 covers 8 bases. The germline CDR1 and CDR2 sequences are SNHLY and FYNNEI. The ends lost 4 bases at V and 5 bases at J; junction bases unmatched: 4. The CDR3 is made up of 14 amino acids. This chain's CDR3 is CASSAVLADNEQFF. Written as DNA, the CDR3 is TGTGCCAGCAGTGCTGTACTAGCGGACAATGAGCAGTTCTTC.

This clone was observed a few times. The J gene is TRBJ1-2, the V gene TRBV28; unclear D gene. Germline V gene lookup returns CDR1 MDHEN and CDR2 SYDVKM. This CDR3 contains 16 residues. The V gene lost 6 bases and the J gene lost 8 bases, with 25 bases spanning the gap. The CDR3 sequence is CASSLTTTVEVGGYTF. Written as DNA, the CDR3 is TGTGCCAGCAGCTTAACGACCACCGTCGAGGTTGGCGGCTACACCTTC.

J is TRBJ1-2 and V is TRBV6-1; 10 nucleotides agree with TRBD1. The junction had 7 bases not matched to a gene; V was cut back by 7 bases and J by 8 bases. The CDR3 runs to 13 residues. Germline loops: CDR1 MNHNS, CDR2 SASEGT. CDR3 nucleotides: TGTGCCAGCACGCGACAGGGGGCAATCGGCTACACCTTC. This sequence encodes CASTRQGAIGYTF.

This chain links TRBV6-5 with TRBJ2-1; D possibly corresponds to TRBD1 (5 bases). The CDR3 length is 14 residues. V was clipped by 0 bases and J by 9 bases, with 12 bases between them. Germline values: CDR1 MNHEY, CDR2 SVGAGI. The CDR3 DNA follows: TGTGCCAGCAGTTACTCGGTCAGGCAGGGTGAGCAGTTCTTC. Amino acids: CASSYSVRQGEQFF.

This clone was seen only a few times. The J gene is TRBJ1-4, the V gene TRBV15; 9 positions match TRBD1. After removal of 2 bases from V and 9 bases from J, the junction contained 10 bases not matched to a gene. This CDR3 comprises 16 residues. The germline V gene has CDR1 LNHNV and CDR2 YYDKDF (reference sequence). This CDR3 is CATSRPGTGLTQKLFF. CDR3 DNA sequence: TGTGCCACCAGCAGACCGGGGACAGGGTTAACTCAAAAACTGTTTTTT.

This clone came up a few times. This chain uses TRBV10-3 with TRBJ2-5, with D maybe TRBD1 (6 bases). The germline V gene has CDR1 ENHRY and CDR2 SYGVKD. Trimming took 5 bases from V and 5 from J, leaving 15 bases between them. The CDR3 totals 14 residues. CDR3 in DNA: TGTGCCATCAGTCTTCAGGGGATAGGCGAGACCCAGTACTTC. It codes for CAISLQGIGETQYF.

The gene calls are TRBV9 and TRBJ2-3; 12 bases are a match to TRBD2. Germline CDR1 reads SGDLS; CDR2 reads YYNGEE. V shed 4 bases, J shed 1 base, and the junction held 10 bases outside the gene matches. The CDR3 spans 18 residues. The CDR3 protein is CASSSRLAGVIGTDTQYF. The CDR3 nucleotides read TGTGCCAGCAGCTCAAGACTAGCGGGAGTGATCGGCACAGATACGCAGTATTTT.